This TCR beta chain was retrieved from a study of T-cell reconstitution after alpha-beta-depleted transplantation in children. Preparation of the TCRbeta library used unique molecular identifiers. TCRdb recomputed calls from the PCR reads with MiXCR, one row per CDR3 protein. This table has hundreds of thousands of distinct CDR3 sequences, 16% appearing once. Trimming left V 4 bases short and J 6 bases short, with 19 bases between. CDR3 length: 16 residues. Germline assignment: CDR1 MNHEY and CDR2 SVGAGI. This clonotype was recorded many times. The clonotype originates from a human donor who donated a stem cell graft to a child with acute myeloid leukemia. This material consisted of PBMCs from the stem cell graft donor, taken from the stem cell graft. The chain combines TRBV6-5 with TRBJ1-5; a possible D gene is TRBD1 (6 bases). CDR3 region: CASSSPEQGASQPQHF. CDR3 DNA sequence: TGTGCCAGCAGTTCCCCCGAACAGGGTGCAAGTCAGCCCCAGCATTTT.